Shown below are 27 T cell receptor beta chains from a single sample sequenced in a study of breast tumors, draining lymph nodes, adjacent tissues. TCRdb re-derived calls from the multiplex PCR reads in MiXCR, one entry per CDR3 protein. The sample includes over 130,000 distinct CDR3 sequences, approximately 30% of them seen just once. The lymph nodes were axillary draining lymph nodes from breast cancer patients. The specimen was axillary lymph node tissue. The receptors come from a female donor with breast cancer. Some clones in this sample may be carry-over from other donors' samples.

This clonotype was recorded at least ten times. V is TRBV20-1 and J is TRBJ2-1; 9 bases fit TRBD1. Trimming removed 2 bases from V and 6 bases from J; junction bases left unmatched: 2. CDR1 and CDR2 from the germline V gene are DFQATT and SNEGSKA (reference sequence). The CDR3 totals 13 residues. CDR3 in amino acids: CSARKTGGNEQFF. CDR3 coding DNA: TGCAGTGCTAGAAAGACAGGGGGCAATGAGCAGTTCTTC.

The V call is TRBV2, the J call TRBJ2-7, with a tentative D call TRBD2 (6 bases). Trimming removed 3 bases at V and 2 bases at J, with 17 bases between. The CDR3 sequence is 16 residues long. Looked up from germline, CDR1 is SNHLY and CDR2 is FYNNEI. The CDR3 region has the DNA TGTGCCAGCAGTGAGCGGCTAGCGAGGTTCCCCTACGAGCAGTACGTC. Translation gives CASSERLARFPYEQYV.

With respect to this clonotype: This may stem from a read error, because a much larger clone lies one nucleotide away. The rearrangement links TRBV20-1 to TRBJ1-5, with D tentatively TRBD1 (5 bases). Per the germline V gene, CDR1 is DFQATT and CDR2 is SNEGSKA (reference sequence). This CDR3 spans 12 amino acids. Here the CDR3 reads CSASGTPEPQRF. CDR3 in DNA: TGCAGTGCTAGTGGGACGCCGGAGCCCCAGCGTTTT.

With respect to this clonotype: The conserved phenylalanine or tryptophan normally closing the CDR3 is absent here, so this likely arose from a read error. The limits of the CDR3 on the DNA are not certain, so only TCRdb's listed CDR3 is given. The rearrangement links TRBV5-1 to TRBJ2-7. The CDR3 contains 10 residues when both ends are counted. The germline CDR1 and CDR2 sequences are SGHRS and YFSETQ. CDR3 amino acids: CASSSIRAAR.

The chain employs TRBV7-8 and TRBJ2-2; D is possibly TRBD1 (8 bases). This CDR3 is built from 17 residues. V was trimmed by 4 bases and J by 3 bases, leaving 18 bases between them. Germline V CDR1 and CDR2: SGHVS, FQNEAQ. CDR3 sequence (DNA): TGTGCCAGCAGCTGGGCGCTTACAGGGGGGGACACCGGGGAGCTGTTTTTT. Encoded protein: CASSWALTGGDTGELFF.

In the case of this clonotype: This may stem from a read error, because a much larger clone lies one nucleotide away. The genes are TRBV7-9 and TRBJ2-4; no reliable D call. The CDR3 is 15 residues long. CDR1 is SEHNR and CDR2 is FQNEAQ in the germline V gene (reference sequence). This CDR3 reads CASSSNTETKNIQHF. CDR3 DNA sequence: TGTGCCAGCAGCTCCAATACAGAAACCAAAAACATTCAGCACTTC. The full variable domain, its missing parts supplied by reference TRBV7-9 and TRBJ2-4, is DTGVSQNPRHKITKRGQNVTFRCDPISEHNRLYWYRQTLGQGPEFLTYFQNEAQLEKSRLLSDRFSAERPKGSFSTLEIQRTEQGDSAMYLCASSSNTETKNIQHFGAGTRLSVL.

This clonotype occurred many times. The rearrangement links TRBV11-2 to TRBJ1-5; D call uncertain. CDR1 is SGHAT and CDR2 is FQNNGV in the germline V gene. The length of the CDR3 is 14 residues. Deletions cut 0 bases from V and 3 bases from J, with 6 bases between. In DNA, the CDR3 is TGTGCCAGCAGCTTAGATACCAACAATCAGCCCCAGCATTTT. Protein sequence: CASSLDTNNQPQHF.

This clonotype was seen repeatedly, ten times or more. V usage is TRBV9 and J usage is TRBJ2-3; D is possibly TRBD2 (6 bases). This CDR3 is 15 amino acids long. Trimming left V 4 bases short and J 3 bases short, with 15 bases between. In germline, CDR1 is SGDLS, CDR2 YYNGEE. The CDR3 nucleotides are TGTGCCAGCAGCCTGGGACTCCCTCGAACAGATACGCAGTATTTT. Translating gives CASSLGLPRTDTQYF.

This chain connects TRBV2 to TRBJ2-7; 7 bases map to TRBD1. This CDR3 is built from 12 residues. Losses at the gene ends were 3 bases for V and 5 bases for J; bases not matched to a gene: 1. Germline V gene lookup returns CDR1 SNHLY and CDR2 FYNNEI. The CDR3 DNA follows: TGTGCCAGCAGTGATGGACAGGACGAGCAGTACTTC. It yields the protein CASSDGQDEQYF.

This clonotype showed up many times. Possible read error: a much larger clone is one base away. J is TRBJ2-1 and V is TRBV2; D is ambiguous. Per germline, CDR1 SNHLY and CDR2 FYNNEI. This CDR3 spans 15 amino acids. This CDR3 is CASSGRVSSYSEQFF. The CDR3 region has the DNA TGTGCCAGCAGTGGTCGGGTGAGCTCCTACAGTGAGCAGTTCTTC.

This clonotype came up many times. This rearrangement joins TRBV20-1 to TRBJ1-4, with D uncertain. Trimming removed 5 bases at V and 5 bases at J, with 6 bases between. Germline V lookup: CDR1 DFQATT, CDR2 SNEGSKA (reference sequence). CDR3 length equals 11 residues. In DNA form, the CDR3 reads TGCAGTGCTCCTAGGAATGAAAAACTGTTTTTT. This translates into CSAPRNEKLFF.

At least ten counts were recorded for this clonotype. The chain joins TRBV3-1 to TRBJ1-4; TRBD1 might be the D (5 bases). Trimming pared 1 base from V and 7 bases from J, leaving 13 bases between. The germline V gene encodes CDR1 LGHDT and CDR2 YNNKEL (reference sequence). CDR3 length equals 15 residues. As DNA, the CDR3 is TGTGCCAGCAGCCAAGTAGTATCAGGGACTGAAAAACTGTTTTTT. This codes for CASSQVVSGTEKLFF.

Many counts were recorded for this clonotype. The rearrangement joins TRBV10-3 to TRBJ1-2; 10 bases are shared with TRBD1. With 8 bases clipped from V and 0 bases from J, the junction kept 3 bases outside the gene matches. Germline V gene sequence: CDR1 ENHRY, CDR2 SYGVKD. This CDR3 has 14 residues. The CDR3 DNA reads TGTGCCATCGCGGACAGGGGGTCTAACTATGGCTACACCTTC. This gives the protein CAIADRGSNYGYTF.

CDR3 loop: CATSRFRDISGANVLTF. CDR3 sequence (DNA): TGTGCCACCAGCAGATTCCGGGACATCTCTGGGGCCAACGTCCTGACTTTC. The rearrangement uses TRBV15 and TRBJ2-6, with D possibly TRBD1 on 6 matching bases. V shed 2 bases and J shed 0 bases, with 11 bases lying between them. Germline V gene data show CDR1 as LNHNV and CDR2 as YYDKDF (reference sequence). This CDR3 is 17 amino acids long.

This clonotype has a count of ten or more. The V gene is TRBV5-1, the J gene TRBJ1-5; D not resolved. Deletions cut 4 bases from V and 9 bases from J, with 14 bases between. CDR1 and CDR2 from the germline V gene are SGHRS and YFSETQ. The CDR3 is 13 residues long. CDR3 sequence (DNA): TGCGCCAGCAGCCGAGAACCAAAGGGGCCCCAGCATTTT. Its translation: CASSREPKGPQHF. The whole variable domain, filled in from reference TRBV5-1 and TRBJ1-5, reads KAGVTQTPRYLIKTRGQQVTLSCSPISGHRSVSWYQQTPGQGLQFLFEYFSETQRNKGNFPGRFSGRQFSNSRSEMNVSTLELGDSALYLCASSREPKGPQHFGDGTRLSIL.

This clonotype has at least ten counts. V and J are TRBV5-8 and TRBJ1-2; weak D call: TRBD1 (5 bases). The CDR3 totals 17 residues. Trimming left V 3 bases short and J 5 bases short, with 23 bases between. Germline V gene sequence: CDR1 SGHTS, CDR2 YDEGEE. In nucleotides, the CDR3 is TGTGCCAGCAGCTCGGGGGAGTGGGGGGTGTTTCGGTATGGCTACACCTTC. Protein sequence: CASSSGEWGVFRYGYTF.

This clonotype came up many times. The gene calls are TRBV18 and TRBJ1-5, with D unresolved. This CDR3 is built from 14 residues. Germline CDR1 KGHSH, CDR2 LQKENI. Trimming cost V 6 bases and J 1 base, with 10 bases left between them. CDR3 bases: TGTGCCAGCTCTTCGGCTTCGAGCAATCAGCCCCAGCATTTT. Translation: CASSSASSNQPQHF.

This clonotype turned up a few times. V and J are TRBV4-3 and TRBJ1-2; TRBD1 aligns across 8 bases. CDR1 LGHNA and CDR2 YSLEER come from the germline V gene. The CDR3 is made up of 14 amino acids. Losses at the gene ends were 2 bases for V and 2 bases for J; bases not matched to a gene: 1. CDR3 bases: TGCGCCAGCAGCCAAAGGACAGGGAACTATGGCTACACCTTC. Protein product: CASSQRTGNYGYTF.

At least ten counts were recorded for this clonotype. This sequence joins TRBV5-8 and TRBJ2-5, with a tentative D call TRBD1 (6 bases). V was cut by 1 base and J by 1 base, with 8 bases left in between. This CDR3 is 14 amino acids long. Germline assignment: CDR1 SGHTS and CDR2 YDEGEE. In DNA, the CDR3 is TGTGCCAGCAGCTTGCCCAGGGGCCAAGAGACCCAGTACTTC. Translation gives CASSLPRGQETQYF.

In this sample, this clonotype turned up a few times. A junction end diverges from the germline sequence, so it may reflect a read error. The genes are TRBV19 and TRBJ1-2; tentative D call: TRBD1 (5 bases). Germline CDR1 and CDR2: LNHDA and SQIVND (reference sequence). The CDR3 totals 18 residues. In DNA form, the CDR3 reads TGTGCCAGTAGTATAGTCGGTTTATCCAACCTACGGGACTATGGCTACGCCTTC. This gives the protein CASSIVGLSNLRDYGYAF.

Details on this clonotype: Relative to the germline gene, one junction end is altered; a read error may explain this. V gene TRBV27 combines with J gene TRBJ1-3, with 12 bases aligning to TRBD1. Germline V CDR1 and CDR2: MNHEY, SMNVEV (reference sequence). The CDR3 is 17 residues long. The CDR3 reads CAGSPTGTGGAGNTIYF. The CDR3 bases are TGTGCCGGCAGCCCGACGGGGACAGGGGGCGCCGGAAACACCATATATTTT.

With regard to this clonotype: The junction does not match germline at one end; this may be a read error. This sequence joins TRBV24-1 and TRBJ1-5; TRBD1 agrees at 9 bases. The CDR3 covers 14 residues. Germline lookup yields CDR1 KGHDR and CDR2 SFDVKD. CDR3 loop: CAPQDRGDNQPQHF. The CDR3 DNA sequence: TGTGCCCCCCAGGACAGGGGTGACAATCAGCCTCAGCATTTT.

The genes are TRBV3-1 and TRBJ1-5, with D perhaps TRBD1 (6 bases). Trimming left V 0 bases short and J 6 bases short, with 24 bases between. Germline assignment: CDR1 LGHDT and CDR2 YNNKEL (reference sequence). This CDR3 spans 19 amino acids. The CDR3 nucleotides are TGTGCCAGCAGCCAAGATCCCGGATCGGGGGGCGCGTCTATTCAGCCCCAGCATTTT. This gives the protein CASSQDPGSGGASIQPQHF.

Points on this clonotype: A read error may explain this, as a much larger clone is one base away. The rearrangement uses TRBV18 and TRBJ2-1, with D perhaps assigned TRBD1 or TRBD2 (5 bases each). This CDR3 is 15 amino acids long. The germline V and J ends were trimmed by 3 bases and 6 bases, with 15 bases remaining between them. Looked up from germline, CDR1 is KGHSH and CDR2 is LQKENI. The CDR3 bases are TGTGCCAGCTCACCTCTGGGCAGTGGGGGCAATGAGCAGTTCTTC. Translated: CASSPLGSGGNEQFF.

This clonotype was counted ten times or more. The chain is built from TRBV4-1 and TRBJ1-4; D not resolved. Trimming removed 2 bases from V and 8 bases from J, with 15 bases in between. CDR3 length: 15 amino acids. The V gene's germline CDR1 is MGHRA and CDR2 YSYEKL. The CDR3 protein is CASSQFASVGEKLFF. In DNA, the CDR3 is TGCGCCAGCAGCCAATTCGCGTCAGTTGGCGAAAAACTGTTTTTT.

This clonotype has a count of ten or more. The chain joins TRBV2 to TRBJ2-3; D is uncertain. There are 14 residues in the CDR3. Germline CDR1 is SNHLY and CDR2 is FYNNEI. Between the trimmed V and J ends, which lost 8 bases and 1 base, there was a span of 13 bases. CDR3 amino acids: CASYQWYRTDTQYF. The CDR3 DNA is TGTGCCAGCTATCAGTGGTACCGCACAGATACGCAGTATTTT.

This clonotype was observed many times. V and J are TRBV6-5 and TRBJ1-2; the match to TRBD1 covers 10 bases. The CDR3 is made up of 14 amino acids. The V gene's germline CDR1 is MNHEY and CDR2 SVGAGI. The V and J ends lost 5 bases and 4 bases, in that order; junction bases with no gene match: 4. The CDR3 nucleotides read TGTGCCAGCAGTGCCCGGACAGGGGGCTATGGCTACACCTTC. It codes for CASSARTGGYGYTF.